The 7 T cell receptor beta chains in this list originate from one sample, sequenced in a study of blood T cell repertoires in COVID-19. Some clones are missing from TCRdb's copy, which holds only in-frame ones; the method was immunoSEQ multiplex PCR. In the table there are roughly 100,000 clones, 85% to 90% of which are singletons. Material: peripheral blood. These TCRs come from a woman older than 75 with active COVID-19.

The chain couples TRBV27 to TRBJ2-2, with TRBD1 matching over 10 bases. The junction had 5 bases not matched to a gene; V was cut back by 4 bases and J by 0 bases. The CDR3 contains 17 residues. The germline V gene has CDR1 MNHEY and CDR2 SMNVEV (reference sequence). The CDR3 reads CASSSGQGRSNTGELFF. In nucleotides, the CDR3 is TGTGCCAGCAGTTCGGGACAGGGGCGATCGAACACCGGGGAGCTGTTTTTT.

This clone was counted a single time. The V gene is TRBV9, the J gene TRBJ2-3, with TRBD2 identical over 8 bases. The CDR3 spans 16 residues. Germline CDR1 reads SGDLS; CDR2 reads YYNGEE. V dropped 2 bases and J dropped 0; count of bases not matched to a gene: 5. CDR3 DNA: TGTGCCAGCAGCGTTACTAGCGGTGTTAGCACAGATACGCAGTATTTT. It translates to CASSVTSGVSTDTQYF. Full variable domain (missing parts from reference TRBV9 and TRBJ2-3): DSGVTQTPKHLITATGQRVTLRCSPRSGDLSVYWYQQSLDQGLQFLIQYYNGEERAKGNILERFSAQQFPDLHSELNLSSLELGDSALYFCASSVTSGVSTDTQYFGPGTRLTVL.

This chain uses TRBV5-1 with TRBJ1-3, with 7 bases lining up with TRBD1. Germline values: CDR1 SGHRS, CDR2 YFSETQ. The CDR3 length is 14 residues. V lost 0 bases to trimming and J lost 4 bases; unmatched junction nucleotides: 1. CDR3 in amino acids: CASSLDRGGNTIYF. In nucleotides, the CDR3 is TGCGCCAGCAGCTTGGACAGGGGAGGAAACACCATATATTTT.

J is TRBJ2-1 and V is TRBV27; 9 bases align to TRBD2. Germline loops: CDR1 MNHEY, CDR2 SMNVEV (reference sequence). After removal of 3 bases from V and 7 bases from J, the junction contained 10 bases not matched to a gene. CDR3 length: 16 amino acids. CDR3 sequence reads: CASSFVSSGVGNEQFF. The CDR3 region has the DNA TGTGCCAGCAGTTTTGTCTCTAGCGGGGTGGGGAATGAGCAGTTCTTC.

The CDR3 DNA reads TGTGCCATCAGCTCTCGAGGCTCTGGAAACACCATATATTTT. Residues: CAISSRGSGNTIYF. The chain couples TRBV10-3 to TRBJ1-3; D is undetermined. CDR1 is ENHRY and CDR2 is SYGVKD in the germline V gene. V lost 6 bases and J lost 0, with 9 bases in between. The CDR3 loop spans 14 amino acids.

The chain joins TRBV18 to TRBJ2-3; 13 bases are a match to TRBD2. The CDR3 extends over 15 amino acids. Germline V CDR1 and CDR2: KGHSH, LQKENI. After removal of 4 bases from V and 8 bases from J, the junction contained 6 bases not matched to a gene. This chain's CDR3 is CASSLGLAGEVTQYF. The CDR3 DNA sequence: TGTGCCAGCTCACTCGGACTAGCGGGAGAGGTTACGCAGTATTTT.

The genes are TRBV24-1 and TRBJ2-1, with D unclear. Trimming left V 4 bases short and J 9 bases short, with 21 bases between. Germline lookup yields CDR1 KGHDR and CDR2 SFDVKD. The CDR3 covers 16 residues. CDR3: CATSDERPPSLGEQFF. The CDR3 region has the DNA TGTGCCACCAGTGACGAGCGACCCCCCAGTCTCGGTGAGCAGTTCTTC.